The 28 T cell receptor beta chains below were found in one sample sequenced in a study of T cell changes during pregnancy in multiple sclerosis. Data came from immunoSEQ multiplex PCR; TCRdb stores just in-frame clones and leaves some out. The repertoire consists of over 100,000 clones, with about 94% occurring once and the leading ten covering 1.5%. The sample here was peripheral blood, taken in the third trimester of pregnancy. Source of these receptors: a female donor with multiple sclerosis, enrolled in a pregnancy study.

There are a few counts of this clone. The CDR3 region has the DNA TGTGCCAGCAGTGTGGGACAGGACTATAGCAATCAGCCCCAGCATTTT. Protein: CASSVGQDYSNQPQHF. The V call is TRBV2, the J call TRBJ1-5; 8 bases fit TRBD1. The CDR3 loop spans 16 amino acids. The junction had 5 bases not matched to a gene; V was cut back by 4 bases and J by 0 bases. Germline assignment: CDR1 SNHLY and CDR2 FYNNEI.

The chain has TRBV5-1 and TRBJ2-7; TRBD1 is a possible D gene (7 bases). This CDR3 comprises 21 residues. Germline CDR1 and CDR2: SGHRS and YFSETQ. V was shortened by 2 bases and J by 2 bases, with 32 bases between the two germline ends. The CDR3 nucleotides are TGCGCCAGCAGCTTACCACAGGGGACCCCTTTGGGGAGGCGAGTAACCTACGAGCAGTACTTC. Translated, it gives CASSLPQGTPLGRRVTYEQYF.

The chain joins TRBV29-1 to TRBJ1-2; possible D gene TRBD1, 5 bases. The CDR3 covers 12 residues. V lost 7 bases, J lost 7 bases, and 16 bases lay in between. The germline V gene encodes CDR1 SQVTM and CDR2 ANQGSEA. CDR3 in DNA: TGCAGCGGTTCTACGGGGGAGCTTGGCTACACCTTC. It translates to CSGSTGELGYTF.

Written as DNA, the CDR3 is TGTGCCTGGAGTGAAAGAGCTGAAGCTTTCTTT. Translated: CAWSERAEAFF. V usage is TRBV30 and J usage is TRBJ1-1; no reliable D call. The CDR3 runs 11 residues. Germline V CDR1 and CDR2: GTSNPN, SVGIG (reference sequence). Trimming removed 1 base at V and 6 bases at J, with 6 bases between.

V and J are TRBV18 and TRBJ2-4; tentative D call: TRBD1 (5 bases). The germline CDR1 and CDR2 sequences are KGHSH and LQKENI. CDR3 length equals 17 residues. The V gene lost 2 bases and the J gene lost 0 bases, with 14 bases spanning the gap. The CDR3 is CASSPGPGRLAKNIQYF. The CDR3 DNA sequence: TGTGCCAGCTCACCAGGGCCAGGGCGACTAGCCAAAAACATTCAGTACTTC.

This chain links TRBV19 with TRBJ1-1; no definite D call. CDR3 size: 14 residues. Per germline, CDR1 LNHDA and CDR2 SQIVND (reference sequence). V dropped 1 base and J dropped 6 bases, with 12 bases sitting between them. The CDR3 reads CASSIGAGYPEAFF. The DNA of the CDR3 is TGTGCCAGTAGTATAGGAGCAGGATACCCTGAAGCTTTCTTT.

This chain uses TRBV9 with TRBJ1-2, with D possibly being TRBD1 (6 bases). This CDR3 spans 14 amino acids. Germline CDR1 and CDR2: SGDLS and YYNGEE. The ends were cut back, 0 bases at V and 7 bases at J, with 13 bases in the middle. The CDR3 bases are TGTGCCAGCAGCGTAGAGATAGGGGGAAGTGGCTACACCTTC. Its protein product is CASSVEIGGSGYTF.

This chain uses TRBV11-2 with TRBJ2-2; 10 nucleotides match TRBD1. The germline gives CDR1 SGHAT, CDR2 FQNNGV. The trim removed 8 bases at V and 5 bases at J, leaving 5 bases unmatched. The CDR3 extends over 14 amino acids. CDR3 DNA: TGTGCCAGCGCCGGGACAGGGGTAACCGGGGAGCTGTTTTTT. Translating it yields CASAGTGVTGELFF.

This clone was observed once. In DNA form, the CDR3 reads TGTGCCAGCAGTTTAGTACTAGCGAGTGAGCAGTACTTC. Protein product: CASSLVLASEQYF. The rearrangement links TRBV27 to TRBJ2-7; TRBD2 matches 7 bases. With V trimmed by 2 bases and J by 7 bases, 5 bases remained unmatched. Germline-derived CDR1 and CDR2 are MNHEY and SMNVEV (reference sequence). CDR3 length equals 13 residues.

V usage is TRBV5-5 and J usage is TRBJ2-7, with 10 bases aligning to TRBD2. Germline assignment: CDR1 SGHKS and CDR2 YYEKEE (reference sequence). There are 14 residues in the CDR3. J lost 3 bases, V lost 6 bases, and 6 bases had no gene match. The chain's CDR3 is CASKTGLAVYEQYF. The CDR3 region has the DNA TGTGCCAGCAAAACTGGACTAGCGGTCTACGAGCAGTACTTC.

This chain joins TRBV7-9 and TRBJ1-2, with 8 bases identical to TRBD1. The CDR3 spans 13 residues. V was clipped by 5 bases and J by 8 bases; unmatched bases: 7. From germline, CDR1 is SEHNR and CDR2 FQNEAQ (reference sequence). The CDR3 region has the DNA TGTGCCAGCAGCATACAGGGGGAAGGGGGCTACACCTTC. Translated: CASSIQGEGGYTF. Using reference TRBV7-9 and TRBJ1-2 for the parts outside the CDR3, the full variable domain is DTGVSQNPRHKITKRGQNVTFRCDPISEHNRLYWYRQTLGQGPEFLTYFQNEAQLEKSRLLSDRFSAERPKGSFSTLEIQRTEQGDSAMYLCASSIQGEGGYTFGSGTRLTVV.

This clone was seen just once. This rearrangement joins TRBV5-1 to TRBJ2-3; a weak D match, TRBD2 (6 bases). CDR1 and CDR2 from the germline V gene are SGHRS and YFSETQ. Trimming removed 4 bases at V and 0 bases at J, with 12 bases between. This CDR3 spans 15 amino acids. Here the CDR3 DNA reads TGCGCCAGCAGCCCAGCGGGCTGGAGCACAGATACGCAGTATTTT. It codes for CASSPAGWSTDTQYF.

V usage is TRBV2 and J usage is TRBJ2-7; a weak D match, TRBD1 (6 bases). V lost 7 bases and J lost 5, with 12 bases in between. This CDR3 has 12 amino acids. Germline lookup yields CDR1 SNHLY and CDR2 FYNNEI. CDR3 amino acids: CASKKGVDEQYF. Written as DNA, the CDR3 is TGTGCCAGCAAGAAGGGGGTTGACGAGCAGTACTTC.

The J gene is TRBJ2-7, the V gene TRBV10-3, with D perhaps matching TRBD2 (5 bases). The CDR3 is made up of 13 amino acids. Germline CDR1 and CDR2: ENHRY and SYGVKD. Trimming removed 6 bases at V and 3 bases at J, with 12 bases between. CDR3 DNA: TGTGCCATCAGGGGAGACAAATACTACGAGCAGTACTTC. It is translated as CAIRGDKYYEQYF.

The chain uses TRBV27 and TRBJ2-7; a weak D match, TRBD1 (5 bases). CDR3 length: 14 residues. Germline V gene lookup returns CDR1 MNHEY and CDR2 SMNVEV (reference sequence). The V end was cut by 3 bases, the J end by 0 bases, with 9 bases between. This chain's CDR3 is CASSFSQGSYEQYF. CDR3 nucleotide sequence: TGTGCCAGCAGTTTTAGCCAGGGCTCCTACGAGCAGTACTTC.

CDR3 nucleotide sequence: TGTGCCAGCAGCTTGGTGGGGCTCTGGTACGAGCAGTACTTC. This codes for CASSLVGLWYEQYF. The V gene is TRBV5-5, the J gene TRBJ2-7, with D possibly matching TRBD1 (5 bases). V dropped 0 bases and J dropped 4 bases, with 11 bases sitting between them. This CDR3 is 14 amino acids long. Per the germline V gene, CDR1 is SGHKS and CDR2 is YYEKEE (reference sequence). Looking up the rest from reference TRBV5-5 and TRBJ2-7 gives the full variable domain: DAGVTQSPTHLIKTRGQQVTLRCSPISGHKSVSWYQQVLGQGPQFIFQYYEKEERGRGNFPDRFSARQFPNYSSELNVNALLLGDSALYLCASSLVGLWYEQYFGPGTRLTVT.

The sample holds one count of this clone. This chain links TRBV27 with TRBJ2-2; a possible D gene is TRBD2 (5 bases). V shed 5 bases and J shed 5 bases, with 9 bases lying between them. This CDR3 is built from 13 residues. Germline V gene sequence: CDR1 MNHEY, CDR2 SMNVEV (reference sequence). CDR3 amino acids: CASSLPGTGELFF. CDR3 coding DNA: TGTGCCAGCAGTCTCCCGGGGACCGGGGAGCTGTTTTTT.

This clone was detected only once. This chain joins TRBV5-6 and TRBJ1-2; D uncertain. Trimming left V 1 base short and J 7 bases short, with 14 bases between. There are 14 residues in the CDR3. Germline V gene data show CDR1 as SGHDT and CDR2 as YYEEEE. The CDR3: CASSLYLRPFGYTF. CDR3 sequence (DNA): TGTGCCAGCAGCTTGTATCTGCGCCCCTTTGGCTACACCTTC.

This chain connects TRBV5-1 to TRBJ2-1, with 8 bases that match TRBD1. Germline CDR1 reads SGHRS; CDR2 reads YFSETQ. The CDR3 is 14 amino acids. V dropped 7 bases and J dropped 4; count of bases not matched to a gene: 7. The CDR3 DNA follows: TGCGCCAGCGGGCCAGGGGGCGAATACAATGAGCAGTTCTTC. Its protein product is CASGPGGEYNEQFF. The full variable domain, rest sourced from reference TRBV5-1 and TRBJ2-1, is KAGVTQTPRYLIKTRGQQVTLSCSPISGHRSVSWYQQTPGQGLQFLFEYFSETQRNKGNFPGRFSGRQFSNSRSEMNVSTLELGDSALYLCASGPGGEYNEQFFGPGTRLTVL.

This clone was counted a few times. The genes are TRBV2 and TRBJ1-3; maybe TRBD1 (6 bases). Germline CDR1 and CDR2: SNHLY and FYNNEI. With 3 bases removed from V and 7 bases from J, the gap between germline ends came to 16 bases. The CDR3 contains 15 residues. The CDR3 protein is CASSEGARKGNTIYF. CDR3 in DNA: TGTGCCAGCAGTGAGGGGGCCCGCAAAGGCAACACCATATATTTT.

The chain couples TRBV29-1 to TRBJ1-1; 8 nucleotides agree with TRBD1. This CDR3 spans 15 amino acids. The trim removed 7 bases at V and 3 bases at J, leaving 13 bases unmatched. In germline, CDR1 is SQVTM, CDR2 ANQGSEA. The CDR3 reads CSAYPRMDRDTEAFF. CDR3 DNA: TGCAGCGCTTATCCCAGAATGGACAGGGACACTGAAGCTTTCTTT. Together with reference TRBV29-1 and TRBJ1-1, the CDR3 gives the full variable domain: SAVISQKPSRDICQRGTSLTIQCQVDSQVTMMFWYRQQPGQSLTLIATANQGSEATYESGFVIDKFPISRPNLTFSTLTVSNMSPEDSSIYLCSAYPRMDRDTEAFFGQGTRLTVV.

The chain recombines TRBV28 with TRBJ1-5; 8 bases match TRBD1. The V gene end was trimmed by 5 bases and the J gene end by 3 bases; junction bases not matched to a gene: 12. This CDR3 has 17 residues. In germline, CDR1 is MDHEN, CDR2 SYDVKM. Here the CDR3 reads CASSPGPYRGVNQPQHF. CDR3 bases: TGTGCCAGCAGTCCGGGACCCTACAGGGGGGTCAATCAGCCCCAGCATTTT.

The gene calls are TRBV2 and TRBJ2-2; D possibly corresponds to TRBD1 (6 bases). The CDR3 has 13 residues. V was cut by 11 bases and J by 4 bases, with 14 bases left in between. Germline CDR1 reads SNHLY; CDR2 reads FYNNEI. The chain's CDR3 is CARGTRGTGELFF. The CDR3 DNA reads TGTGCCCGAGGGACAAGAGGCACCGGGGAGCTGTTTTTT.

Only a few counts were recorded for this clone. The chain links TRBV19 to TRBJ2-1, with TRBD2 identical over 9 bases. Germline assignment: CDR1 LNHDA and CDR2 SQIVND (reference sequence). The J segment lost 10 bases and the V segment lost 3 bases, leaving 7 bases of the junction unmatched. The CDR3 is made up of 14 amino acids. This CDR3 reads CASSILAGAGEQFF. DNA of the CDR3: TGTGCCAGTAGTATCTTAGCGGGAGCGGGGGAGCAGTTCTTC.

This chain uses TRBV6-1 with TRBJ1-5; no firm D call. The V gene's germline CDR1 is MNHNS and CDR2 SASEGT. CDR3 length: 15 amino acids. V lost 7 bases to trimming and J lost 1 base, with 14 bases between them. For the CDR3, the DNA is TGTGCCAGCACCAAGTGGGGAGAAAGCAATCAGCCCCAGCATTTT. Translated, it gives CASTKWGESNQPQHF.

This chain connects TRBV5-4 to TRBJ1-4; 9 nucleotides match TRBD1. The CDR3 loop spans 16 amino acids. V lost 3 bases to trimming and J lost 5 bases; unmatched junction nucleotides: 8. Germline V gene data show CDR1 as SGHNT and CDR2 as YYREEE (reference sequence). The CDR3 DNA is TGTGCCAGCAGCTGGGGGAGACAGGGGGGGAATGAAAAACTGTTTTTT. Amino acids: CASSWGRQGGNEKLFF.

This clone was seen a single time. The CDR3 here is CASSLDLGDTQYF. The CDR3 bases are TGTGCCAGCAGCTTAGATCTCGGAGATACGCAGTATTTT. The genes are TRBV11-2 and TRBJ2-3; no definite D call. V was cut by 0 bases and J by 5 bases, with 6 bases left in between. The germline V gene encodes CDR1 SGHAT and CDR2 FQNNGV. The CDR3 spans 13 residues. Looking up the rest from reference TRBV11-2 and TRBJ2-3 gives the full variable domain: EAGVAQSPRYKIIEKRQSVAFWCNPISGHATLYWYQQILGQGPKLLIQFQNNGVVDDSQLPKDRFSAERLKGVDSTLKIQPAKLEDSAVYLCASSLDLGDTQYFGPGTRLTVL.

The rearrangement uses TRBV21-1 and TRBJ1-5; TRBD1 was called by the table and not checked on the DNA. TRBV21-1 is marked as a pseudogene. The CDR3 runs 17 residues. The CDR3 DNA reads TGTGCCAGCAGCAAAGGTACAGGACAGGTTAGCAATCAGCCCCAGCATTTT. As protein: CASSKGTGQVSNQPQHF.